This passage covers 18 T cell receptor beta chains from one sample sequenced in a study of blood T cell repertoires in COVID-19. Clones were sequenced by immunoSEQ multiplex PCR, and TCRdb holds only the in-frame ones, with some missing. The table has around 250,000 clones, approximately 82% seen once. Sequencing input: peripheral blood. These receptors were collected from a man aged 60-69 years who had recovered from COVID-19.

The chain has TRBV5-1 and TRBJ2-7; D may be TRBD1 (6 bases). The germline CDR1 and CDR2 sequences are SGHRS and YFSETQ. This CDR3 spans 14 amino acids. Trimming left V 0 bases short and J 6 bases short, with 13 bases between. CDR3 in amino acids: CASSLGRGSPEQYF. CDR3 nucleotide sequence: TGCGCCAGCAGCTTGGGAAGGGGGTCCCCCGAGCAGTACTTC.

The rearrangement links TRBV19 to TRBJ1-4, with a weak D call TRBD1 (5 bases). V was clipped by 5 bases and J by 5 bases, with 12 bases between them. Germline CDR1 LNHDA, CDR2 SQIVND (reference sequence). The length of the CDR3 is 14 residues. The CDR3 nucleotides are TGTGCCAGTAGTGTCGACAGCTTAAATGAAAAACTGTTTTTT. This gives the protein CASSVDSLNEKLFF.

This clone appeared once. The V gene is TRBV6-5, the J gene TRBJ2-1; tentatively, D is TRBD2 (6 bases). Germline V lookup: CDR1 MNHEY, CDR2 SVGAGI. V was pared by 2 bases and J by 8 bases, with 13 bases between. The CDR3 is 14 amino acids. CDR3 DNA sequence: TGTGCCAGCAGTTACGGAGGGGTGGGTTATGAGCAGTTCTTC. Translated, it gives CASSYGGVGYEQFF.

This clone was counted a single time. One end of the junction does not line up with germline, which may come from a read error. The rearrangement links TRBV7-7 to TRBJ2-3; weak D call: TRBD2 (5 bases). The CDR3 runs 18 residues. CDR1 is SSHAT, CDR2 FNYEAQ, per germline (reference sequence). In nucleotides, the CDR3 is TGTGCTAGCAGCTTAGTCTCGCGGGCGGACCATCGGACAGATACGCAGTATTTT. Protein: CASSLVSRADHRTDTQYF.

The J gene is TRBJ1-5, the V gene TRBV12-3 or TRBV12-4; D is unresolved. The length of the CDR3 is 13 residues. V was cut by 1 base and J by 6 bases, with 7 bases left in between. CDR3 sequence: CASSLVESQPQHF. CDR3 nucleotides: TGTGCCAGCAGTTTAGTCGAGAGTCAGCCCCAGCATTTT.

The chain combines TRBV21-1 with TRBJ2-7; the D call of TRBD2 is as the table states it, not checked on the DNA. TRBV21-1 is termed a pseudogene. The CDR3 runs to 12 residues. CDR3 in DNA: TGTGCCGGCCGGCGGGGGAGGCACGAGCAGTACTTC. Translating gives CAGRRGRHEQYF.

This chain links TRBV6-4 with TRBJ1-1, with 7 bases identical to TRBD1. The CDR3 has 15 amino acids. J gave up 6 bases and V 0 bases, and 7 bases lay outside the gene matches. CDR1 and CDR2 (germline): MRHNA, SNTAGT. The CDR3 sequence: CASSDSGGVFSEAFF. The DNA for the CDR3 is TGTGCCAGCAGTGACTCAGGGGGCGTATTTTCTGAAGCTTTCTTT.

The J gene is TRBJ2-7, the V gene TRBV27; TRBD1 matches 7 bases. Looked up from germline, CDR1 is MNHEY and CDR2 is SMNVEV (reference sequence). The CDR3 has 16 residues. The V gene end was trimmed by 3 bases and the J gene end by 6 bases; junction bases not matched to a gene: 14. The CDR3 DNA sequence: TGTGCCAGCAGTTTCCCATGGGACAGCCACGAGTGCGAGCAGTACTTC. It translates to CASSFPWDSHECEQYF.

This clone was found a few times. J is TRBJ1-1 and V is TRBV19; TRBD1 matches 9 bases. Germline lookup yields CDR1 LNHDA and CDR2 SQIVND (reference sequence). The CDR3 is made up of 13 amino acids. Trimming at V came to 6 bases and at J to 6 bases, leaving 5 bases not matched to a gene. Here the CDR3 reads CASSDRGISEAFF. CDR3 coding DNA: TGTGCCAGTAGCGACAGGGGGATCTCTGAAGCTTTCTTT.

The genes are TRBV6-5 and TRBJ2-5; possible D gene TRBD1, 5 bases. V was shortened by 11 bases and J by 4 bases, with 20 bases between the two germline ends. The germline CDR1 and CDR2 sequences are MNHEY and SVGAGI. The CDR3 has 14 amino acids. The CDR3 coding sequence is TGTGCCGTCCTCCGCGGTACAGGCCTAGAGACCCAGTACTTC. Its translation is CAVLRGTGLETQYF.

The rearrangement uses TRBV29-1 and TRBJ2-2, with 7 bases fitting TRBD1. With V trimmed by 5 bases and J by 2 bases, 14 bases remained unmatched. CDR3 length: 17 residues. Germline lookup yields CDR1 SQVTM and CDR2 ANQGSEA. CDR3 in DNA: TGCAGCGTTCGACGTAACACAGGGACAGCTAACACCGGGGAGCTGTTTTTT. Protein: CSVRRNTGTANTGELFF.

This clone was seen many times. The rearrangement joins TRBV4-2 to TRBJ2-2, with D unclear. V was pared by 6 bases and J by 5 bases, with 10 bases between. The CDR3 loop spans 13 amino acids. Germline values: CDR1 LGHNA, CDR2 YNFKEQ. The CDR3 bases are TGTGCCAGCAGTTACGACTTGACCGGGGAGCTGTTTTTT. This sequence encodes CASSYDLTGELFF.

A word on this clone: In the same sample, other DNA sequences code for this CDR3. The chain recombines TRBV6-5 with TRBJ1-1; D is unclear. Trimming removed 7 bases at V and 1 base at J, with 4 bases between. The CDR3 is made up of 11 amino acids. From germline, CDR1 is MNHEY and CDR2 SVGAGI. The DNA for the CDR3 is TGTGCCAGCACCGGGAACACTGAAGCTTTCTTT. It codes for CASTGNTEAFF.

In this sample, this clone turned up a few times. The genes are TRBV27 and TRBJ2-7; D is uncertain. CDR3 length: 14 amino acids. Germline V CDR1 and CDR2: MNHEY, SMNVEV (reference sequence). With 4 bases removed from V and 7 bases from J, the gap between germline ends came to 17 bases. In DNA, the CDR3 is TGTGCCAGCAGTTCGTCCTCGACTTACGGGGAGCAGTACTTC. Its protein is CASSSSSTYGEQYF.

The rearrangement joins TRBV18 to TRBJ2-3; maybe TRBD1 (5 bases). Germline V gene lookup returns CDR1 KGHSH and CDR2 LQKENI. V was cut by 2 bases and J by 6 bases, with 18 bases left in between. The CDR3 spans 16 residues. In DNA form, the CDR3 reads TGTGCCAGCTCACCATCCCCCATTGTGGGGCCCGATACGCAGTATTTT. The encoded protein is CASSPSPIVGPDTQYF.

The chain uses TRBV19 and TRBJ2-5; D is possibly TRBD2 (6 bases). Trimming removed 6 bases from V and 5 bases from J, with 10 bases in between. CDR1 and CDR2 from the germline V gene are LNHDA and SQIVND (reference sequence). The CDR3 extends over 12 amino acids. The CDR3 DNA is TGTGCCAGTAGACAAAGCGGGGAGACCCAGTACTTC. Translating it yields CASRQSGETQYF.

The chain uses TRBV18 and TRBJ1-1; no definite D call. From germline, CDR1 is KGHSH and CDR2 LQKENI. The ends were cut back, 0 bases at V and 0 bases at J, with 8 bases in the middle. The CDR3 is made up of 15 amino acids. CDR3 bases: TGTGCCAGCTCACCACCATACGGGGTGAACACTGAAGCTTTCTTT. Residues: CASSPPYGVNTEAFF.

The chain joins TRBV5-6 to TRBJ1-1; the match to TRBD1 covers 9 bases. Germline trimming cut 4 bases from V and 4 bases from J; bases unmatched to any gene: 5. Germline V CDR1 and CDR2: SGHDT, YYEEEE. The CDR3 spans 14 residues. In DNA form, the CDR3 reads TGTGCCAGCAGCCCGGACAGGGGAAGCACTGAAGCTTTCTTT. This sequence encodes CASSPDRGSTEAFF.